These 12 T cell receptor beta chains were sequenced from one sample in a study of blood T cell repertoires in COVID-19. Clones were read by immunoSEQ multiplex PCR, and TCRdb kept only the in-frame ones, dropping some. Here the sample spans 250,000 or so clones, approximately 86% being singletons. Sequencing was performed on peripheral blood. Receptor source: a man aged 40-55 years with active or convalescent COVID-19.

The chain carries TRBV5-6 and TRBJ2-4; 9 positions match TRBD1. This CDR3 is built from 16 residues. Germline assignment: CDR1 SGHDT and CDR2 YYEEEE. V gave up 2 bases and J gave up 3 bases; unmatched junction bases: 6. CDR3 coding DNA: TGTGCCAGCAGCTTAACAGGGGGCTGGGGCAAAAACATTCAGTACTTC. Its translation is CASSLTGGWGKNIQYF. Combining the CDR3 with reference TRBV5-6 and TRBJ2-4 gives the whole variable domain DAGVTQSPTHLIKTRGQQVTLRCSPKSGHDTVSWYQQALGQGPQFIFQYYEEEERQRGNFPDRFSGHQFPNYSSELNVNALLLGDSALYLCASSLTGGWGKNIQYFGAGTRLSVL.

The chain joins TRBV7-9 to TRBJ1-6, with unresolved D. CDR1 SEHNR and CDR2 FQNEAQ come from the germline V gene (reference sequence). This CDR3 is 12 amino acids long. V was trimmed by 5 bases and J by 9 bases, leaving 8 bases between them. The CDR3 is CASSQDSSPLHF. The CDR3 DNA reads TGTGCCAGCAGCCAGGACTCTTCACCCCTCCACTTT.

Points on this clone: This specimen includes other DNA sequences encoding the same CDR3. The V and J genes are TRBV12-3 or TRBV12-4 and TRBJ1-3; D unclear. CDR3 length: 12 amino acids. Trimming cost V 3 bases and J 7 bases, with 7 bases left between them. CDR3 nucleotide sequence: TGTGCCAGCAGTTTCTCGGGGAACACCATATATTTT. Encoded protein: CASSFSGNTIYF.

The chain recombines TRBV19 with TRBJ2-5; D may be TRBD1 (8 bases). Trimming pared 3 bases from V and 0 bases from J, leaving 14 bases between. The germline gives CDR1 LNHDA, CDR2 SQIVND (reference sequence). The CDR3 is 16 amino acids. The CDR3 nucleotides read TGTGCCAGTAGTATCCTACAGGGGGGGTACCAAGAGACCCAGTACTTC. Amino acid sequence: CASSILQGGYQETQYF.

The rearrangement links TRBV12-5 to TRBJ1-1; 7 bases are a match to TRBD1. Germline V CDR1 and CDR2: LGHNT, FRNRAP. The trim removed 1 base at V and 1 base at J, leaving 0 bases unmatched. The CDR3 length is 14 residues. CDR3: CASGLGQGNTEAFF. The CDR3 nucleotides are TGTGCTAGTGGTTTGGGACAGGGGAACACTGAAGCTTTCTTT.

The CDR3 protein is CASSGTQGTHYEQYF. CDR3 coding DNA: TGTGCCAGCAGCGGAACACAGGGGACCCACTACGAGCAGTACTTC. The rearrangement uses TRBV7-2 and TRBJ2-7; TRBD1 matches 7 bases. V gave up 5 bases and J gave up 3 bases; unmatched junction bases: 10. The CDR3 totals 15 residues. Germline V gene sequence: CDR1 SGHTA, CDR2 FQGNSA.

The rearrangement uses TRBV29-1 and TRBJ1-4, with D unclear. The CDR3 consists of 15 residues. The germline V gene has CDR1 SQVTM and CDR2 ANQGSEA. The germline V and J ends were trimmed by 0 bases and 4 bases, with 12 bases remaining between them. CDR3 residues: CSVEDRGLGNEKLFF. CDR3 in DNA: TGCAGCGTTGAAGATCGAGGGCTTGGTAATGAAAAACTGTTTTTT.

The J gene is TRBJ2-1, the V gene TRBV14, with TRBD2 matching over 11 bases. The V segment lost 2 bases and the J segment 7 bases; nucleotides outside the gene matches: 4. Germline V gene sequence: CDR1 SGHDN, CDR2 FVKESK. CDR3 size: 15 residues. The DNA of the CDR3 is TGTGCCAGCAGCCAAACTAGCGGGAGTGGGAATGAGCAGTTCTTC. It specifies CASSQTSGSGNEQFF.

The chain uses TRBV9 and TRBJ2-7, with a tentative D call TRBD2 (6 bases). V was clipped by 4 bases and J by 6 bases, with 20 bases between them. Per germline, CDR1 SGDLS and CDR2 YYNGEE. The CDR3 has 15 residues. The CDR3: CASSSGAGASIEQYF. CDR3 sequence (DNA): TGTGCCAGCAGCTCCGGAGCGGGCGCCTCGATCGAGCAGTACTTC.

The chain recombines TRBV18 with TRBJ2-2; tentatively, D is TRBD2 (5 bases). There are 16 residues in the CDR3. The germline gives CDR1 KGHSH, CDR2 LQKENI. Deletions cut 0 bases from V and 4 bases from J, with 12 bases between. CDR3 in amino acids: CASSPPDRDFTGELFF. Here the CDR3 DNA reads TGTGCCAGCTCACCACCGGATCGGGATTTCACCGGGGAGCTGTTTTTT.

The chain uses TRBV4-1 and TRBJ2-5; no clear D. This CDR3 has 13 residues. Germline V CDR1 and CDR2: MGHRA, YSYEKL. The germline V and J ends were trimmed by 4 bases and 4 bases, with 10 bases remaining between them. Here the CDR3 DNA reads TGCGCCAGCAGCCCTAGACCCCCAGAGACCCAGTACTTC. It is translated as CASSPRPPETQYF.

V and J are TRBV18 and TRBJ2-7; a weak D match, TRBD2 (6 bases). This CDR3 region has 14 residues. Germline CDR1 and CDR2: KGHSH and LQKENI. Trimming left V 2 bases short and J 5 bases short, with 13 bases between. The CDR3 region is CASSPGGKPNEQYF. The CDR3 DNA reads as TGTGCCAGCTCACCAGGCGGGAAACCCAACGAGCAGTACTTC.